These T cell receptor beta chains were read from a single sample in a study of graft-versus-host responses after intestinal transplantation. These receptors' targets are unknown. Using immunoSEQ multiplex PCR, the repertoire was profiled, and TCRdb retains in-frame clones only, with some absent. The profile shows under 95,000 clones, about 87% of them singletons. This specimen consisted of unstimulated CD4+ T cells sorted from spleen or lymph node cells, obtained before transplant. Source of these receptors: a human donor who was the organ donor for an intestinal transplant. Each CDR3 is given with its conserved first and last residue. The order of the fields is V gene, D gene, clone size, J gene, CDR3 protein, CDR3 DNA. D genes are given only for firm matches. Where a row states a size, it is once, few, many or the class of an expanded clone; other rows omit it.

v_gene: TRBV5-1
d_gene: NA
abundance: NA
j_gene: TRBJ1-1
CDR3aa: CASSLRSIKVNTEAFF
CDR3nt: TGCGCCAGCAGCTTAAGGAGTATAAAGGTGAACACTGAAGCTTTCTTT

v_gene: TRBV5-1
d_gene: NA
abundance: NA
j_gene: TRBJ2-1
CDR3aa: CASSFNGLSSYNEQFF
CDR3nt: TGCGCCAGCAGCTTCAACGGGTTGAGCTCCTACAATGAGCAGTTCTTC

v_gene: TRBV11-2
d_gene: NA
abundance: NA
j_gene: TRBJ1-3
CDR3aa: CASSLEAGNTIYF
CDR3nt: TGTGCCAGCAGCCTGGAGGCTGGAAACACCATATATTTT

v_gene: TRBV7-2
d_gene: NA
abundance: once
j_gene: TRBJ2-2
CDR3aa: CASSGDGGPYTGELFF
CDR3nt: TGTGCCAGCAGCGGTGACGGGGGGCCTTACACCGGGGAGCTGTTTTTT

v_gene: TRBV7-2
d_gene: NA
abundance: NA
j_gene: TRBJ2-2
CDR3aa: CASSLEGGADTGELFF
CDR3nt: TGTGCCAGCAGCTTAGAGGGGGGGGCCGACACCGGGGAGCTGTTTTTT

v_gene: TRBV6-1
d_gene: TRBD1
abundance: NA
j_gene: TRBJ1-1
CDR3aa: CASTRQGPNTEAFF
CDR3nt: TGTGCCAGCACGCGACAGGGGCCGAACACTGAAGCTTTCTTT

v_gene: TRBV19
d_gene: NA
abundance: NA
j_gene: TRBJ1-5
CDR3aa: CASSKGQISNQPQHF
CDR3nt: TGTGCCAGTAGTAAAGGACAGATTAGCAATCAGCCCCAGCATTTT

v_gene: TRBV9
d_gene: NA
abundance: NA
j_gene: TRBJ1-2
CDR3aa: CASSLGQLYGYTF
CDR3nt: TGTGCCAGCAGCTTAGGACAGCTCTATGGCTACACCTTC

v_gene: TRBV5-1
d_gene: TRBD1
abundance: NA
j_gene: TRBJ2-2
CDR3aa: CASSLDPGGTPNTGELFF
CDR3nt: TGCGCCAGCAGCTTGGATCCAGGGGGCACTCCGAACACCGGGGAGCTGTTTTTT

v_gene: TRBV6-6
d_gene: NA
abundance: NA
j_gene: TRBJ2-7
CDR3aa: CASSPAGEQYF
CDR3nt: TGTGCCAGCAGTCCCGCGGGGGAGCAGTACTTC

v_gene: TRBV10-3
d_gene: TRBD1
abundance: NA
j_gene: TRBJ1-1
CDR3aa: CAISESETGMGNTEAFF
CDR3nt: TGTGCCATCAGTGAGTCAGAGACAGGGATGGGGAACACTGAAGCTTTCTTT

v_gene: TRBV18
d_gene: NA
abundance: NA
j_gene: TRBJ1-1
CDR3aa: CASSPKRGAFF
CDR3nt: TGTGCCAGCTCACCAAAAAGGGGGGCTTTCTTT

v_gene: TRBV2
d_gene: NA
abundance: NA
j_gene: TRBJ2-5
CDR3aa: CASSGETGETQYF
CDR3nt: TGTGCCAGCAGTGGGGAGACAGGAGAGACCCAGTACTTC

v_gene: TRBV6-1
d_gene: TRBD1
abundance: NA
j_gene: TRBJ1-3
CDR3aa: CASRNTGGSGNTIYF
CDR3nt: TGTGCCAGCAGAAACACAGGGGGGTCTGGAAACACCATATATTTT

v_gene: TRBV7-9
d_gene: NA
abundance: NA
j_gene: TRBJ1-4
CDR3aa: CASSEPGSVEKLFF
CDR3nt: TGTGCCAGCAGCGAGCCAGGGTCGGTGGAAAAACTGTTTTTT

v_gene: TRBV4-1
d_gene: TRBD2
abundance: NA
j_gene: TRBJ2-4
CDR3aa: CASSQLTSGDYTKNIQYF
CDR3nt: TGCGCCAGCAGCCAACTGACTAGCGGGGATTATACCAAAAACATTCAGTACTTC

v_gene: TRBV9
d_gene: NA
abundance: NA
j_gene: TRBJ2-1
CDR3aa: CASSVGAPHEQFF
CDR3nt: TGTGCCAGCAGCGTAGGGGCCCCGCATGAGCAGTTCTTC

v_gene: TRBV5-6
d_gene: TRBD2
abundance: few
j_gene: TRBJ2-7
CDR3aa: CASSLPRGLLYF
CDR3nt: TGTGCCAGCAGCCTGCCCCGGGGACTACTCTACTTC

v_gene: TRBV7-5
d_gene: NA
abundance: NA
j_gene: TRBJ1-1
CDR3aa: CARSLVQERGLSEAFF
CDR3nt: TGTGCCAGAAGCTTAGTTCAGGAGCGGGGGCTCTCTGAAGCTTTCTTT

v_gene: TRBV5-1
d_gene: NA
abundance: few
j_gene: TRBJ2-2
CDR3aa: CASSFFGELFF
CDR3nt: TGCGCCAGCAGCTTCTTTGGGGAGCTGTTTTTT

v_gene: TRBV13
d_gene: NA
abundance: NA
j_gene: TRBJ1-2
CDR3aa: CASRPLGGGYGYTF
CDR3nt: TGTGCCAGCCGGCCCCTTGGGGGGGGCTATGGCTACACCTTC

v_gene: TRBV2
d_gene: TRBD1
abundance: NA
j_gene: TRBJ2-1
CDR3aa: CASSGRGPYNEQFF
CDR3nt: TGTGCCAGCAGCGGCAGGGGGCCCTACAATGAGCAGTTCTTC

v_gene: TRBV7-9
d_gene: TRBD1
abundance: NA
j_gene: TRBJ2-7
CDR3aa: CASSLQGRIYEQYF
CDR3nt: TGTGCCAGCAGCCTACAGGGGCGAATCTACGAGCAGTACTTC

v_gene: TRBV5-5
d_gene: TRBD2
abundance: NA
j_gene: TRBJ2-3
CDR3aa: CASSLGAGAYTQYF
CDR3nt: TGTGCCAGCAGCTTGGGGGCGGGAGCCTATACGCAGTATTTT

v_gene: TRBV9
d_gene: NA
abundance: NA
j_gene: TRBJ1-5
CDR3aa: CASSVAPDQPQHF
CDR3nt: TGTGCCAGCAGCGTAGCTCCCGATCAGCCCCAGCATTTT

v_gene: TRBV7-2
d_gene: NA
abundance: NA
j_gene: TRBJ2-6
CDR3aa: CASSLLGTSGANVLTF
CDR3nt: TGTGCCAGCAGCTTACTCGGTACCTCTGGGGCCAACGTCCTGACTTTC

v_gene: TRBV2
d_gene: TRBD2
abundance: once
j_gene: TRBJ2-3
CDR3aa: CASSTRGTSGGGYTQYF
CDR3nt: TGTGCCAGCAGCACCCGAGGGACTAGCGGGGGGGGGTATACGCAGTATTTT

v_gene: TRBV30
d_gene: NA
abundance: once
j_gene: TRBJ2-7
CDR3aa: CARARLASDEQYF
CDR3nt: TGTGCCCGAGCGCGGCTAGCGAGCGACGAGCAGTACTTC